The entry that follows covers one TCR beta chain sequence. The antigen is undetermined. The CDR3 is 13 residues long. Germline CDR1 and CDR2: MGHDK and SYGVNS. V lost 6 bases, J lost 13 bases, and 10 bases stayed unmatched. The data were obtained in a study of shared clonotypes between healthy human individuals. Study-wide findings and caveats: Clonotypes which were not shared had lower generation probabilities than clonotypes that all four donors shared. When naive CD4 clonotypes were compared across four donors, about 5% were shared. The sampled material consisted only of blood, and tissue repertoires are likely to differ.

Sorted-subset replicate PCR reactions contained 150 to 200 ng DNA, corresponding to some 29,000 T cell genomes. Some clones are missing from TCRdb's copy, which holds only in-frame ones; the method was immunoSEQ multiplex PCR. Of 2.5 million or so clones listed, approximately 92% were seen once; the top ten hold over 0.12%. Specimen: naive CD4+ T cells sorted from blood. Noted subset: CD45RA+ positively selected. The chain couples TRBV25-1 to TRBJ1-4; 8 positions match TRBD1. The TCR comes from a man aged 18-30 years in good health. CDR3 residues: CASRSPGQGRLFF. The DNA for the CDR3 is TGTGCCAGCAGGAGTCCCGGACAGGGACGACTGTTTTTT.